This is a list of T cell receptor beta chains from one sample in a study of blood T cells in healthy people across ages. TCRdb fed the 5' RACE reads into MiXCR, producing one record per CDR3 protein. Of 1.5 million or so distinct CDR3 sequences listed, around two fifths were seen once; the top ten hold 7% to 9.5%. The sample was blood. The source of these receptors is a woman aged 18-29 years in good health. Both conserved end residues are part of each CDR3. A D gene is named only where the DNA matches it firmly. Clone size is stated in some rows and not others, as once, few, many or a class when expanded.

d_call clone_size j_call v_call cdr3_nt cdr3_aa
TRBD2 few TRBJ2-7 TRBV10-3 TGTGCCATCAGCAACCGACTAGCGGGGGTCTATGAGCAGTACTTC CAISNRLAGVYEQYF
. . TRBJ2-7 TRBV20-1 TGCAGTGCTCGACGAGCGACCTCCTACGAGCAGTACTTC CSARRATSYEQYF
. few TRBJ2-1 TRBV13 TGTGCCAGCAGCCCCTTTGGGCGAGCTGGTTCCTACAATGAGCAGTTCTTC CASSPFGRAGSYNEQFF
. few TRBJ2-5 TRBV7-9 TGTGCCAGCAGCTTGCGGGACCACCAAGAGACCCAGTACTTC CASSLRDHQETQYF
TRBD1 . TRBJ2-3 TRBV5-1 TGCGCCCTTTTTGGGGACAGGGACACAGATACGCAGTATTTT CALFGDRDTDTQYF
. few TRBJ2-7 TRBV6-5 TGTGCCAGCAGGGGGACCGTCTCCTACGAGCAGTACTTC CASRGTVSYEQYF
TRBD2 few TRBJ2-3 TRBV12-3/TRBV12-4 TGTGCCAGCCAGTTAGGGACTAGCCCCGAGTATTTT CASQLGTSPEYF
. few TRBJ2-7 TRBV28 TGTGCCAGCCTGGGCACCATCTCCTACGAGCAGTACTTC CASLGTISYEQYF
. . TRBJ1-1 TRBV6-6 TGTGCCGGGCAAGATGAGGGGGTGGCGGCTTTCTTT CAGQDEGVAAFF
. . TRBJ2-3 TRBV20-1 TGCAGTGCTAGAGATGCCTCCGGGACCAAGGGGACAGATACGCAGTATTTT CSARDASGTKGTDTQYF
. . TRBJ2-1 TRBV18 TGTGCCAGCTCACCGGGGACCGACAATGAGCAGTTCTTC CASSPGTDNEQFF
TRBD1 . TRBJ1-6 TRBV27 TGTGCCAGCAGTTATTTGACAGGGGAGGCTCTCCACTTT CASSYLTGEALHF
TRBD1 . TRBJ2-3 TRBV29-1 TGCAGCGTTGACTTGGGCGGGACAGGGGGATCAGATACGCAGTATTTT CSVDLGGTGGSDTQYF
. many TRBJ1-1 TRBV7-3 TGTGCCAGCAGCTTCAGGGTCAACACTGAAGCTTTCTTT CASSFRVNTEAFF
. . TRBJ1-5 TRBV12-3/TRBV12-4 TGTGCTACCGGAGGAGATCAGCCCCAGCATTTT CATGGDQPQHF
TRBD2 few TRBJ2-1 TRBV7-3 TGTGCCAGCAGCGGTACCGGGACTAGCGGTTACAATGAGCAGTTCTTC CASSGTGTSGYNEQFF
. . TRBJ2-5 TRBV20-1 TGCAGTGCTCTCGGGGGCTCTATGGAGACCCAGTACTTC CSALGGSMETQYF
TRBD2 . TRBJ2-7 TRBV5-1 TGCGCCAGCAGCTTGGCCCCACGTGGGACTAGCGGGAGAGACTCCTACGAGCAGTACTTC CASSLAPRGTSGRDSYEQYF
. . TRBJ1-2 TRBV9 TGTGCCAGCAGCGTAGATGCAGGGGCGGGCTATGGCTACACCTTC CASSVDAGAGYGYTF
. . TRBJ2-7 TRBV14 TGTGCCAGCAGCCAAGGGCTCGGGGGAGTGTACGAGCAGTACTTC CASSQGLGGVYEQYF
. . TRBJ1-1 TRBV6-5 TGTGCCAGCAGCCCGGGGGGGGTGTTGGAAGCTTTCTTT CASSPGGVLEAFF
. few TRBJ2-7 TRBV21-1 TGTGCCAGCAGGGGCATACTAGCGGGGGGGCACGAGCAGTACTTC CASRGILAGGHEQYF
. few TRBJ2-1 TRBV4-1 TGCGCCAGCAGCCAATCCGCTAGCCCAACCTACAATGAGCAGTTCTTC CASSQSASPTYNEQFF
TRBD2 . TRBJ2-3 TRBV11-2 TGTGCCAGCAGGTGGCTAGCGGGCCATACGCAGTATTTT CASRWLAGHTQYF
TRBD2 . TRBJ2-1 TRBV2 TGTGCCAGCAGTGAAAGGCGGGCGGGAGCGGGGAATGAGCAGTTCTTC CASSERRAGAGNEQFF